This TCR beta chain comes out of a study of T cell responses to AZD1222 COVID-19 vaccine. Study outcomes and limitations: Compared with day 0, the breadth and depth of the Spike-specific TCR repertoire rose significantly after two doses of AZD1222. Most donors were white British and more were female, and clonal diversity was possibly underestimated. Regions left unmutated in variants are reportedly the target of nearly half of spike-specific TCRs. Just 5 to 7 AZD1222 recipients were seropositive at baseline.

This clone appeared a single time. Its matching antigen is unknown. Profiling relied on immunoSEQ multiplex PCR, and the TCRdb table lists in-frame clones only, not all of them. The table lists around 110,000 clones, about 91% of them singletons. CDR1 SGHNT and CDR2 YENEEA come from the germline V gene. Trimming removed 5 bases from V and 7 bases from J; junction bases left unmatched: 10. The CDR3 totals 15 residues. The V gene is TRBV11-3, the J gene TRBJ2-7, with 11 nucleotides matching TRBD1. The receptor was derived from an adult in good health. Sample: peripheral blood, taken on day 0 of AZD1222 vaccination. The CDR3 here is CASSPGTGGTWEQYF. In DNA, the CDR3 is TGTGCCAGCAGCCCGGGGACAGGGGGTACGTGGGAGCAGTACTTC.